The 14 T cell receptor beta chains presented below share a single source sample, sequenced in a study of Graves' ophthalmopathy and Graves' hyperthyroidism. From RNA, the CDR3 regions of TCR beta chains were amplified and sequenced. Following a first-round RT-PCR that used HTBI primers, a second-round multiplex PCR was carried out. MiXCR was run by TCRdb on the multiplex PCR reads, yielding one entry per CDR3 protein. The top ten clones hold 4.5% to 5% of a sample with 45,000 to 60,000 distinct CDR3 sequences, approximately 52% of them seen once. The sample was peripheral blood. The receptors shown here come from an adult woman with Graves' ophthalmopathy.

This chain connects TRBV7-3 to TRBJ2-5, with D unclear. CDR3 length equals 10 residues. The germline V and J ends were trimmed by 7 bases and 1 base, with 1 base remaining between them. CDR1 is SGHTA and CDR2 is FQGTGA in the germline V gene. CDR3 sequence reads: CASTQETQYF. The CDR3 DNA follows: TGTGCCAGCACCCAAGAGACCCAGTACTTC.

This clonotype qualifies as medium-sized. The chain employs TRBV24-1 and TRBJ2-1, with D maybe TRBD1 (5 bases). V was cut by 7 bases and J by 11 bases, with 17 bases left in between. CDR3 size: 13 residues. In germline, CDR1 is KGHDR, CDR2 SFDVKD. The CDR3 DNA reads TGTGCCACCAGGGGGCCTAACAAAGACCAGCAGTTCTTC. It is translated as CATRGPNKDQQFF.

This sequence joins TRBV20-1 and TRBJ1-5; D remains unclear. Germline CDR1 is DFQATT and CDR2 is SNEGSKA (reference sequence). V was trimmed by 3 bases and J by 1 base, leaving 7 bases between them. This CDR3 is 13 amino acids long. The CDR3 reads CSASGRSNQPQHF. The CDR3 nucleotides are TGCAGTGCTAGCGGGAGGAGCAATCAGCCCCAGCATTTT.

This clonotype was detected ten times or more. This sequence joins TRBV4-1 and TRBJ2-3; 8 bases agree with TRBD2. The CDR3 has 17 residues. V lost 4 bases to trimming and J lost 4 bases; unmatched junction nucleotides: 13. Germline-derived CDR1 and CDR2 are MGHRA and YSYEKL. CDR3 in DNA: TGCGCCAGCAGCCTACCCCTCGGGACTAGGGGAGCAGATACGCAGTATTTT. This codes for CASSLPLGTRGADTQYF.

This chain connects TRBV7-8 to TRBJ2-7; possibly TRBD1 or TRBD2 for D (8 bases each). There are 18 residues in the CDR3. V dropped 5 bases and J dropped 3 bases, with 26 bases sitting between them. Germline-derived CDR1 and CDR2 are SGHVS and FQNEAQ. The CDR3 here is CASSAQGAIKTSDYEQYF. For the CDR3, the DNA is TGTGCCAGCAGCGCCCAGGGGGCCATAAAGACTAGCGACTACGAGCAGTACTTC.

This clonotype is a singleton in its sample. This is likely a read error, given that the CDR3 carries no conserved phenylalanine or tryptophan at its end. The chain couples TRBV7-8 to TRBJ2-1; TRBD2 aligns across 10 bases. CDR1 and CDR2 (germline): SGHVS, FQNEAQ. J was trimmed by 7 bases and V by 1 base; bases with no gene match: 4. There are 15 residues in the CDR3. The CDR3 here is CASSLDASGRNEQFC. In DNA form, the CDR3 reads TGTGCCAGCAGCTTAGACGCTAGCGGGAGAAATGAGCAGTTCTGC.

This clonotype was observed many times. This chain joins TRBV12-5 and TRBJ2-1; D call uncertain. CDR1 LGHNT and CDR2 FRNRAP come from the germline V gene. Between the trimmed V and J ends, which lost 1 base and 9 bases, there was a span of 4 bases. The CDR3 contains 11 residues. CDR3 amino acids: CASGLGLEQFF. The CDR3 coding sequence is TGTGCTAGTGGTTTGGGCCTTGAGCAGTTCTTC.

In this sample, this clonotype turned up many times. This chain's CDR3 is CASTSRDSVYEQYF. In DNA form, the CDR3 reads TGTGCCAGCACCAGTAGGGACAGCGTCTACGAGCAGTACTTC. This chain connects TRBV6-1 to TRBJ2-7, with 7 bases aligning to TRBD1. Germline values: CDR1 MNHNS, CDR2 SASEGT. J lost 3 bases, V lost 7 bases, and 9 bases had no gene match. The CDR3 has 14 amino acids.

This clonotype was picked up many times. The rearrangement uses TRBV6-5 and TRBJ2-4, with D perhaps matching TRBD2 (6 bases). Germline CDR1 reads MNHEY; CDR2 reads SVGAGI. The V end was cut by 6 bases, the J end by 3 bases, with 15 bases between. The CDR3 covers 15 residues. For the CDR3, the DNA is TGTGCCAGCAGCCCTGTTGGAGGGTACAAAAACATTCAGTACTTC. Translating gives CASSPVGGYKNIQYF.

The chain is built from TRBV29-1 and TRBJ2-7, with TRBD2 matching 10 bases. V dropped 6 bases and J dropped 5; count of bases not matched to a gene: 10. CDR3 length equals 14 residues. Per germline, CDR1 SQVTM and CDR2 ANQGSEA. The CDR3 reads CSVVLTSGLDEQYF. In nucleotides, the CDR3 is TGCAGCGTCGTACTGACTAGCGGGTTGGACGAGCAGTACTTC.

CDR3 sequence: CASSYQGVATNEKLFF. The CDR3 region has the DNA TGTGCCAGCAGCTATCAGGGCGTTGCAACTAATGAAAAACTGTTTTTT. This chain joins TRBV5-5 and TRBJ1-4, with a possible D match to TRBD1 (5 bases). The V and J ends lost 3 bases and 0 bases respectively, with 12 bases between them. The V gene's germline CDR1 is SGHKS and CDR2 YYEKEE (reference sequence). This CDR3 region has 16 residues.

The chain combines TRBV19 with TRBJ1-1; 10 positions match TRBD1. After removal of 8 bases from V and 3 bases from J, the junction contained 9 bases not matched to a gene. From germline, CDR1 is LNHDA and CDR2 SQIVND (reference sequence). This CDR3 region has 15 residues. CDR3 loop: CASVKPGTGDTEAFF. The CDR3 region has the DNA TGTGCCAGTGTGAAACCCGGGACAGGGGACACTGAAGCTTTCTTT.

V usage is TRBV20-1 and J usage is TRBJ2-7; 8 bases are a match to TRBD2. The CDR3 is made up of 13 amino acids. The V gene's germline CDR1 is DFQATT and CDR2 SNEGSKA (reference sequence). Trimming at V came to 5 bases and at J to 2 bases, leaving 5 bases not matched to a gene. CDR3 in amino acids: CSAGSGGTYEQYF. The CDR3, as DNA: TGCAGTGCTGGAAGCGGGGGCACCTACGAGCAGTACTTC.

This clonotype showed up many times. V usage is TRBV28 and J usage is TRBJ2-1; no clear D. Germline CDR1 reads MDHEN; CDR2 reads SYDVKM. V lost 6 bases, J lost 9 bases, and 18 bases lay in between. This CDR3 is 14 amino acids long. CDR3: CASSPTSRLGEQFF. CDR3 DNA sequence: TGTGCCAGCAGCCCAACCTCGAGGTTAGGTGAGCAGTTCTTC.